This is a list of T cell receptor beta chains from one sample in a study of CD8+CD57+ T cells in acquired aplastic anemia. TCRdb re-derived calls from the reads in MiXCR, one entry per CDR3 protein. The data show approximately 170,000 distinct CDR3 sequences, with around 50% seen just once and approximately 16% held by the top ten. The sequenced sample was sorted CD4+, CD8+, or CD8+CD57+ T cells (not recorded which) from PBMCs. These receptors were taken from a human donor in good health, serving as a control. CDR3s include the opening cysteine and the closing phenylalanine or tryptophan. A D gene is named only where the DNA matches it firmly. Some rows have no size entry. The others give once, few or many, or a class for an expanded clone.

V gene: TRBV7-3; J gene: TRBJ1-4; D gene: .; clone size: .; CDR3 DNA: TGTGCCAGCAGTTCCCCGACAGCCGGAGAAAAACTGTTTTTT; CDR3 protein: CASSSPTAGEKLFF
V gene: TRBV20-1; J gene: TRBJ2-3; D gene: .; clone size: many; CDR3 DNA: TGCAGTGCTAGCGACAGTCGAAGTAGCACAGATACGCAGTATTTT; CDR3 protein: CSASDSRSSTDTQYF
V gene: TRBV9; J gene: TRBJ2-2; D gene: TRBD1; clone size: .; CDR3 DNA: TGTGCCAGCAGCGCCAGGGGGTACACCGGGGAGCTGTTTTTT; CDR3 protein: CASSARGYTGELFF
V gene: TRBV25-1; J gene: TRBJ1-2; D gene: .; clone size: .; CDR3 DNA: TGTGCCAGCAGTGAAACGGAGCAGGGCAGGACAGATACGCAGCTCTATGGCTACACCTTC; CDR3 protein: CASSETEQGRTDTQLYGYTF
V gene: TRBV9; J gene: TRBJ1-1; D gene: .; clone size: .; CDR3 DNA: TGTGCCAGCAGCGTAGATGGACAGGAAGCTTTCTTT; CDR3 protein: CASSVDGQEAFF
V gene: TRBV12-3/TRBV12-4; J gene: TRBJ2-2; D gene: TRBD2; clone size: .; CDR3 DNA: TGTGCCAGCAGTTCCTTTCTAGCGGGGGGGCTGTTTTTT; CDR3 protein: CASSSFLAGGLFF
V gene: TRBV4-2; J gene: TRBJ1-2; D gene: .; clone size: .; CDR3 DNA: TGTGCCAGCAGCCAATTGACGGGGCCGAGGGCTAACTTAGGGGGCTACACCTTC; CDR3 protein: CASSQLTGPRANLGGYTF
V gene: TRBV6-6; J gene: TRBJ1-6; D gene: .; clone size: many; CDR3 DNA: TGTGCCAGCAGTAGGGTGGGACTTAATTCACCCCTCCACTTT; CDR3 protein: CASSRVGLNSPLHF
V gene: TRBV20-1; J gene: TRBJ2-7; D gene: .; clone size: .; CDR3 DNA: TGCAGTGTATGGGTCCTCTACGAGCAGTACTTC; CDR3 protein: CSVWVLYEQYF
V gene: TRBV7-9; J gene: TRBJ1-4; D gene: .; clone size: .; CDR3 DNA: TGTGCCAGCAGCCCCGGGACGGACGAAAAACTGTTTTTT; CDR3 protein: CASSPGTDEKLFF
V gene: TRBV13; J gene: TRBJ1-2; D gene: .; clone size: .; CDR3 DNA: TGTGCCAGCAGCGTAGAGCCAGGGTACTATGGCTACACCTTC; CDR3 protein: CASSVEPGYYGYTF
V gene: TRBV29-1; J gene: TRBJ2-7; D gene: .; clone size: .; CDR3 DNA: TGCAGCGTTTCAGCTGCCGAGCAGTACTTC; CDR3 protein: CSVSAAEQYF
V gene: TRBV12-3/TRBV12-4; J gene: TRBJ2-1; D gene: .; clone size: .; CDR3 DNA: TGTGCCAGCAAATTGGACACTCACAATGAGCAGTTCTTC; CDR3 protein: CASKLDTHNEQFF
V gene: TRBV2; J gene: TRBJ2-5; D gene: TRBD1; clone size: .; CDR3 DNA: TGTGCCAGCAGCCAGACAGGGATGGAGACCCAGTACTTC; CDR3 protein: CASSQTGMETQYF
V gene: TRBV19; J gene: TRBJ1-5; D gene: .; clone size: many; CDR3 DNA: TGTGCCAGTAGTATTCGGGACTTCTATAGCAATCAGCCCCAGCATTTT; CDR3 protein: CASSIRDFYSNQPQHF
V gene: TRBV9; J gene: TRBJ1-2; D gene: .; clone size: .; CDR3 DNA: TGTGCCAGCAGCGTAGAGACTGGCTATGGCTACACCTTC; CDR3 protein: CASSVETGYGYTF
V gene: TRBV20-1; J gene: TRBJ1-4; D gene: .; clone size: many; CDR3 DNA: TGCAGTGCTAGAAGCCGGACAGCGGGTAATGAAAAACTGTTTTTT; CDR3 protein: CSARSRTAGNEKLFF
V gene: TRBV2; J gene: TRBJ1-5; D gene: .; clone size: .; CDR3 DNA: TGTGCCAGCATAAAGGACGAGGGCAATCAGCCCCAGCATTTT; CDR3 protein: CASIKDEGNQPQHF
V gene: TRBV11-3; J gene: TRBJ1-2; D gene: TRBD1; clone size: .; CDR3 DNA: TGTGCCAGCAGCTTAGACAGGCAGGGGGACTATGGCTACACCTTC; CDR3 protein: CASSLDRQGDYGYTF
V gene: TRBV12-3/TRBV12-4; J gene: TRBJ1-6; D gene: TRBD1; clone size: many; CDR3 DNA: TGTGCCAGCAGTTTGGCCAGGGGGCTTAGTTCACCCCTCCACTTT; CDR3 protein: CASSLARGLSSPLHF